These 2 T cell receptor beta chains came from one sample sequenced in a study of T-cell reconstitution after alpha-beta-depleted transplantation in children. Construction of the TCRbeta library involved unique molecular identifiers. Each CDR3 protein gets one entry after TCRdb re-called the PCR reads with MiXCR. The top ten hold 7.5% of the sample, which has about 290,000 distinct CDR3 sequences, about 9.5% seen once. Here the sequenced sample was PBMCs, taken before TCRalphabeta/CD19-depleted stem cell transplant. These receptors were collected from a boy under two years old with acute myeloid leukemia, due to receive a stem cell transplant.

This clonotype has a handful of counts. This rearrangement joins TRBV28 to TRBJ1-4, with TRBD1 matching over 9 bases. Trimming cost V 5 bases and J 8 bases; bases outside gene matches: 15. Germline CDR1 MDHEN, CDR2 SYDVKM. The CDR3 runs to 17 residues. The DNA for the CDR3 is TGTGCCAGCAGTGATTTGGGCACCGGGACAGGGCTCGAAAAACTGTTTTTT. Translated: CASSDLGTGTGLEKLFF.

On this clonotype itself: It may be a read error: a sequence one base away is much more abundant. The chain's CDR3 is CASSQEPAGLTFWEPFF. CDR3 in DNA: TGCGCCAGCAGCCAAGAACCCGCGGGACTGACGTTTTGGGAGCCGTTCTTC. This rearrangement joins TRBV4-3 to TRBJ2-1, with TRBD2 as a possible D gene (6 bases). The CDR3 runs 17 residues. CDR1 and CDR2 (germline): LGHNA, YSLEER.